The sequence of this T cell receptor beta chain was determined in a study of breast tumors, draining lymph nodes, adjacent tissues. Study results and limitations: Tumor T cell lymph node origin was a supported hypothesis, not proven. Compared with basal-like, luminal-like tumors shared significantly more repertoire with nontumor tissue. Compared with lymph nodes, tumors were less diverse; compared with nontumor tissue, more.

This clonotype was detected many times. Its antigen is not known. Samples came from axillary lymph nodes draining the breast cancer. V was clipped by 0 bases and J by 4 bases; unmatched bases: 6. The CDR3 loop spans 17 amino acids. The germline V gene has CDR1 SGHRS and CDR2 YFSETQ. One entry per CDR3 protein results from TCRdb running MiXCR on the multiplex PCR reads. Of approximately 130,000 distinct CDR3 sequences in the sample, 21% were seen once. Input material: axillary lymph node tissue. The clonotype comes from a female donor with breast cancer. Some clones in this sample may be carry-over from other donors' samples. This chain links TRBV5-1 with TRBJ2-5; the match to TRBD2 covers 13 bases. The CDR3 DNA reads TGCGCCAGCAGCTTGGAAACACTAGCGGGAGGGGGAGAGACCCAGTACTTC. Residues: CASSLETLAGGGETQYF. Full variable domain (missing parts from reference TRBV5-1 and TRBJ2-5): KAGVTQTPRYLIKTRGQQVTLSCSPISGHRSVSWYQQTPGQGLQFLFEYFSETQRNKGNFPGRFSGRQFSNSRSEMNVSTLELGDSALYLCASSLETLAGGGETQYFGPGTRLLVL.